The T cell receptor (beta chain) described here comes from a study of glioma-infiltrating T cells. Study-level findings and limits: Non-neoplastic patients had below-expected tissue-blood divergence, while all gliomas exceeded expectation. Only very few CDR3 sequences appeared in both tissue and blood.

Amplification of TCR alpha and beta CDR3 regions from RNA used iRepertoire nested multiplex PCR. One-step reverse transcription and amplification started from approximately 100-400 ng of tissue mRNA or PBMC total RNA. In TCRdb, the multiplex PCR reads were re-called with MiXCR into one record per CDR3 protein. The sample has under 150,000 distinct CDR3 sequences, about 39% seen once. V lost 5 bases and J lost 14; bases outside the gene matches: 11. The CDR3 extends over 13 amino acids. Germline assignment: CDR1 MNHNS and CDR2 SASEGT. This clonotype occurred once. Its antigen is unknown. This TCR was recovered from a human donor with low-grade glioma or glioblastoma, undergoing nonglioma brain surgery, or in good health (not recorded which). The sequenced sample was glioma tissue, nonneoplastic brain tissue, or PBMCs (not recorded which). The V gene is TRBV6-1, the J gene TRBJ2-1, with TRBD2 matching over 8 bases. The CDR3 bases are TGTGCCAGCAGTCCACGGGGGGGTGTGGTAGAGTTCTTC. This sequence encodes CASSPRGGVVEFF.